A selection of T cell receptor beta chains follows, all from one sample in a study of human T cells and chemical hapten exposure. TCRdb used MiXCR to reprocess the RACE reads, holding one entry per CDR3 protein. The sample lists approximately 41,000 distinct CDR3 sequences, around 7.6% occurring once. Specimen: whole blood, collected in connection with sensitization to the hapten diphenylcyclopropenone (DPC). Source of these receptors: a woman between 50 and 59 years old with alopecia areata. Some clones in this sample may be carry-over from other donors' samples. The CDR3 runs from the conserved cysteine through the conserved F or W. A D gene is named only where the DNA matches it firmly. Rows may omit the clone size; those that give it use once, few, many or a size class.

J gene | V gene | D gene | CDR3 length | clone size | CDR3 protein | CDR3 DNA
TRBJ2-1 | TRBV7-3 | TRBD2 | 16 | NA | CASSPPGAGGPNEQFF | TGTGCCAGCAGCCCCCCGGGGGCGGGAGGGCCAAATGAGCAGTTCTTC
TRBJ2-1 | TRBV20-1 | NA | 14 | many | CSAIAVSSYNEQFF | TGCAGTGCTATAGCGGTTAGCTCCTACAATGAGCAGTTCTTC
TRBJ2-5 | TRBV18 | NA | 13 | many | CASSPRLKETQYF | TGTGCCAGCTCACCCCGCCTCAAAGAGACCCAGTACTTC
TRBJ2-5 | TRBV5-1 | NA | 12 | few | CASSNPQETQYF | TGCGCCAGCAGCAACCCCCAAGAGACCCAGTACTTC
TRBJ2-3 | TRBV3-1 | TRBD1 | 17 | NA | CASSQRTGVEGRDTQYF | TGTGCCAGCAGCCAACGTACAGGGGTTGAGGGAAGAGATACGCAGTATTTT
TRBJ2-1 | TRBV28 | TRBD2 | 17 | many | CASSPRGAGPSDNEQFF | TGTGCCAGCAGTCCGCGGGGGGCCGGCCCTTCGGACAATGAGCAGTTCTTC
TRBJ2-7 | TRBV5-1 | TRBD1 | 15 | NA | CASSWGQLSSYEQYF | TGCGCCAGCAGCTGGGGACAGCTGAGCTCCTACGAGCAGTACTTC
TRBJ1-5 | TRBV9 | NA | 16 | NA | CASSLWGLPRNQPQHF | TGTGCCAGCAGCCTCTGGGGACTCCCGCGCAATCAGCCCCAGCATTTT
TRBJ2-1 | TRBV7-6 | TRBD2 | 18 | many | CASSLVSGRAMGNNEQFF | TGTGCCAGCAGCTTAGTTAGCGGGAGGGCCATGGGGAACAATGAGCAGTTCTTC
TRBJ1-1 | TRBV10-3 | NA | 15 | few | CAISAKGSLGTEAFF | TGTGCCATCAGTGCAAAGGGGTCGCTGGGCACTGAAGCTTTCTTT
TRBJ2-1 | TRBV15 | NA | 16 | many | CATSRGPSFSYNEQFF | TGTGCCACCAGCAGAGGCCCTTCTTTTTCCTACAATGAGCAGTTCTTC
TRBJ2-1 | TRBV7-6 | TRBD2 | 16 | NA | CASSAVGAGARNEQFF | TGTGCCAGCAGCGCCGTTGGAGCGGGAGCTAGAAATGAGCAGTTCTTC
TRBJ2-3 | TRBV7-2 | NA | 11 | NA | CASSLVGAQYF | TGTGCCAGCAGCTTAGTAGGGGCGCAGTATTTT
TRBJ2-1 | TRBV29-1 | TRBD1 | 14 | NA | CSVPWDRTYNEQFF | TGCAGCGTCCCGTGGGACAGGACCTACAATGAGCAGTTCTTC
TRBJ2-5 | TRBV29-1 | TRBD1 | 14 | NA | CSVDSGQGKGTQYF | TGCAGCGTTGACTCGGGACAGGGTAAAGGGACCCAGTACTTC
TRBJ2-3 | TRBV20-1 | TRBD1 | 12 | many | CSARGRQGTQYF | TGCAGTGCTAGGGGACGACAGGGTACGCAGTATTTT
TRBJ2-1 | TRBV7-8 | NA | 17 | NA | CASSLRGSLSSYNEQFF | TGTGCCAGCAGCTTAAGGGGCTCGCTGAGCTCCTACAATGAGCAGTTCTTC
TRBJ2-3 | TRBV3-1 | NA | 13 | many | CASSRQSTDTQYF | TGTGCCAGCAGCCGACAGAGCACAGATACGCAGTATTTT
TRBJ1-5 | TRBV7-9 | TRBD1 | 14 | many | CASSWDRPDQPQHF | TGTGCCAGCAGCTGGGACAGGCCCGATCAGCCCCAGCATTTT
TRBJ2-2 | TRBV9 | TRBD2 | 16 | many | CASSPGGVGNTGELFF | TGTGCCAGCAGCCCCGGGGGGGTAGGAAACACCGGGGAGCTGTTTTTT
TRBJ2-7 | TRBV28 | NA | 12 | many | CASKTSTYEQYF | TGTGCCAGCAAAACGTCAACCTACGAGCAGTACTTC
TRBJ2-7 | TRBV14 | TRBD2 | 15 | many | CASSQQPLAGYEQYF | TGTGCCAGCAGCCAACAGCCCCTAGCGGGGTACGAGCAGTACTTC
TRBJ1-2 | TRBV7-9 | NA | 12 | many | CASSPNNYGYTF | TGTGCCAGCAGCCCCAACAACTATGGCTACACCTTC
TRBJ2-3 | TRBV11-2 | TRBD1 | 18 | few | CASSLEIGQGPGTDTQYF | TGTGCCAGCAGCTTAGAGATAGGACAGGGGCCAGGCACAGATACGCAGTATTTT
TRBJ1-1 | TRBV18 | NA | 15 | many | CASSAKQLLNTEAFF | TGTGCCAGCTCGGCGAAACAGCTCTTGAACACTGAAGCTTTCTTT
TRBJ2-7 | TRBV20-1 | NA | 12 | NA | CSPRLTNYEQYF | TGCAGTCCGCGACTAACTAACTACGAGCAGTACTTC
TRBJ2-1 | TRBV6-5 | NA | 14 | many | CASRPEVANNEQFF | TGTGCCAGCAGGCCCGAGGTAGCGAATAATGAGCAGTTCTTC
TRBJ2-7 | TRBV6-2/TRBV6-3 | NA | 16 | many | CASSYDWVTGRNKQYF | TGTGCCAGCAGTTACGATTGGGTGACGGGACGGAATAAGCAGTACTTC
TRBJ2-7 | TRBV7-2 | NA | 13 | NA | CASSKGPGTEQYF | TGTGCCAGCAGCAAGGGACCAGGGACCGAGCAGTACTTC
TRBJ2-5 | TRBV29-1 | TRBD2 | 14 | NA | CSVSLTSGRETQYF | TGCAGCGTTTCGTTAACTAGCGGGAGAGAGACCCAGTACTTC
TRBJ2-5 | TRBV20-1 | TRBD2 | 15 | NA | CSAPPPSGRAETQYF | TGCAGTGCCCCCCCCCCCAGCGGGAGGGCAGAGACCCAGTACTTC